Following are 15 T cell receptor beta chains from one sample sequenced in a study of cytomegalovirus exposure and HLA in healthy donors. Use of 60 Vbeta and 13 Jbeta primers characterized the PCR. Some clones are missing from TCRdb's copy, which holds only in-frame ones; the method was immunoSEQ multiplex PCR. The sample includes 140,000 to 150,000 clones, more than 60% of them seen just once. Source material: PBMCs. The receptors stem from a man aged 35-49 years in good health and CMV-seropositive.

The J gene is TRBJ2-7, the V gene TRBV7-7; D possibly corresponds to TRBD1 (5 bases). This CDR3 contains 12 residues. V shed 5 bases and J shed 6 bases, with 11 bases lying between them. Germline V lookup: CDR1 SSHAT, CDR2 FNYEAQ (reference sequence). The CDR3 protein is CASSSDRGEQYF. The CDR3 nucleotides read TGTGCCAGCAGCAGCGACAGAGGCGAGCAGTACTTC.

The chain is built from TRBV2 and TRBJ2-2; D is possibly TRBD1 (5 bases). Trimming pared 4 bases from V and 4 bases from J, leaving 10 bases between. The germline gives CDR1 SNHLY, CDR2 FYNNEI. CDR3 length: 14 residues. In DNA form, the CDR3 reads TGTGCCAGCAGTGTACAGGCAGGCACCGGGGAGCTGTTTTTT. This translates into CASSVQAGTGELFF. Filled out from reference TRBV2 and TRBJ2-2, the complete variable domain reads EPEVTQTPSHQVTQMGQEVILRCVPISNHLYFYWYRQILGQKVEFLVSFYNNEISEKSEIFDDQFSVERPDGSNFTLKIRSTKLEDSAMYFCASSVQAGTGELFFGEGSRLTVL.

The CDR3 DNA reads TGTGCCAGCAGTAAAGATTGGGACACTTTTAGATACGAGCAGTACTTC. Protein product: CASSKDWDTFRYEQYF. The gene calls are TRBV6-1 and TRBJ2-7, with a possible D match to TRBD1 (6 bases). The V and J ends lost 5 bases and 4 bases respectively, with 21 bases between them. There are 16 residues in the CDR3. Germline V CDR1 and CDR2: MNHNS, SASEGT.

The chain uses TRBV7-8 and TRBJ2-3; 10 nucleotides agree with TRBD2. CDR1 is SGHVS and CDR2 is FQNEAQ in the germline V gene. The CDR3 spans 17 residues. After removal of 7 bases from V and 3 bases from J, the junction contained 13 bases not matched to a gene. CDR3 sequence: CASTNLPSGSSTDTQYF. Here the CDR3 DNA reads TGTGCCAGCACCAACCTTCCTAGCGGGAGCTCAACAGATACGCAGTATTTT.

This chain links TRBV10-3 with TRBJ2-6; D remains ambiguous. Germline V gene lookup returns CDR1 ENHRY and CDR2 SYGVKD. The V end lost 2 bases, the J end lost 2 bases, and 7 bases lay between the germline ends. CDR3 length: 15 residues. The CDR3 reads CAISEAETGANVLTF. CDR3 bases: TGTGCCATCAGTGAGGCGGAGACTGGGGCCAACGTCCTGACTTTC.

This chain uses TRBV14 with TRBJ1-1; a possible D gene is TRBD1 (6 bases). V lost 4 bases and J 4 bases, leaving 13 bases between the germline ends. Looked up from germline, CDR1 is SGHDN and CDR2 is FVKESK. The CDR3 is made up of 14 amino acids. The CDR3 sequence: CASSLGGASTEAFF. The CDR3 nucleotides are TGTGCCAGCAGCCTAGGGGGGGCGAGCACTGAAGCTTTCTTT.

The chain links TRBV19 to TRBJ1-3; D gene uncertain. The length of the CDR3 is 11 residues. Trimming took off 9 bases at V and 3 bases at J, with 6 bases between the two ends. Per germline, CDR1 LNHDA and CDR2 SQIVND (reference sequence). CDR3 amino acids: CASQIGNTIYF. The DNA for the CDR3 is TGTGCCAGCCAGATTGGAAACACCATATATTTT.

On this clone itself: An end of the junction does not agree with germline; a read error may underlie this. Other DNA sequences in the same sample also yield this CDR3. This chain joins TRBV2 and TRBJ1-6; 8 nucleotides match TRBD1. Germline CDR1 SNHLY, CDR2 FYNNEI. The CDR3 is 16 amino acids. The CDR3 DNA reads TGCGCCAGCAGTTCCGACTACAGGGGGGACAGTTCACCCCTCCACTTT. Protein product: CASSSDYRGDSSPLHF.

The rearrangement uses TRBV7-9 and TRBJ2-1; tentatively, D is TRBD2 (5 bases). The CDR3 loop spans 15 amino acids. The V and J ends lost 2 bases and 4 bases respectively, with 12 bases between them. Germline CDR1 SEHNR, CDR2 FQNEAQ (reference sequence). In nucleotides, the CDR3 is TGTGCCAGCAGCTTAACGTCTAGCAGGTACAATGAGCAGTTCTTC. Its translation is CASSLTSSRYNEQFF.

This chain connects TRBV5-6 to TRBJ1-2; tentatively, D is TRBD1 (6 bases). The CDR3 runs to 16 residues. Trimming pared 4 bases from V and 4 bases from J, leaving 20 bases between. Germline V gene sequence: CDR1 SGHDT, CDR2 YYEEEE. The CDR3 reads CASSLGGGATSYGYTF. The CDR3 coding sequence is TGTGCCAGCAGCCTGGGAGGGGGGGCGACTTCCTATGGCTACACCTTC.

V usage is TRBV5-1 and J usage is TRBJ1-4, with 7 bases identical to TRBD1. Germline assignment: CDR1 SGHRS and CDR2 YFSETQ. The CDR3 extends over 14 amino acids. V dropped 3 bases and J dropped 7; count of bases not matched to a gene: 6. CDR3 nucleotides: TGCGCCAGCAGCTCCACAGGGGCCCGTGAAAAACTGTTTTTT. As protein: CASSSTGAREKLFF.

This chain uses TRBV28 with TRBJ2-1; D is perhaps TRBD2 (5 bases). CDR3 size: 18 residues. Germline CDR1 and CDR2: MDHEN and SYDVKM. V dropped 3 bases and J dropped 0 bases, with 18 bases sitting between them. The CDR3 loop reads CASSFAGRSESSYNEQFF. In nucleotides, the CDR3 is TGTGCCAGCAGTTTTGCAGGTCGTAGCGAGAGCTCCTACAATGAGCAGTTCTTC. Complete variable domain (other parts from reference TRBV28 and TRBJ2-1): DVKVTQSSRYLVKRTGEKVFLECVQDMDHENMFWYRQDPGLGLRLIYFSYDVKMKEKGDIPEGYSVSREKKERFSLILESASTNQTSMYLCASSFAGRSESSYNEQFFGPGTRLTVL.

This clone is a singleton in its sample. V and J are TRBV9 and TRBJ2-5; 9 nucleotides align to TRBD2. Trimming removed 4 bases from V and 4 bases from J; junction bases left unmatched: 11. This CDR3 contains 16 residues. Germline assignment: CDR1 SGDLS and CDR2 YYNGEE. The CDR3: CASSRSPSREGETQYF. The DNA for the CDR3 is TGTGCCAGCAGCCGGAGCCCCTCGCGGGAGGGAGAGACCCAGTACTTC.

V and J are TRBV5-1 and TRBJ2-1; TRBD1 matches at 8 bases. The V gene's germline CDR1 is SGHRS and CDR2 YFSETQ. CDR3 length: 15 amino acids. V shed 4 bases and J 5 bases; nucleotides not matched to a gene: 8. CDR3 sequence reads: CASSVYPQGDNEQFF. The CDR3 DNA sequence: TGCGCCAGCAGCGTGTATCCACAGGGGGACAATGAGCAGTTCTTC.

The rearrangement joins TRBV6-5 to TRBJ1-1; D is unclear. V shed 6 bases and J shed 5 bases, with 13 bases lying between them. CDR1 MNHEY and CDR2 SVGAGI come from the germline V gene. The CDR3 totals 13 residues. CDR3 protein: CASSPTFRTEAFF. The CDR3 bases are TGTGCCAGCAGCCCCACATTCCGTACTGAAGCTTTCTTT.